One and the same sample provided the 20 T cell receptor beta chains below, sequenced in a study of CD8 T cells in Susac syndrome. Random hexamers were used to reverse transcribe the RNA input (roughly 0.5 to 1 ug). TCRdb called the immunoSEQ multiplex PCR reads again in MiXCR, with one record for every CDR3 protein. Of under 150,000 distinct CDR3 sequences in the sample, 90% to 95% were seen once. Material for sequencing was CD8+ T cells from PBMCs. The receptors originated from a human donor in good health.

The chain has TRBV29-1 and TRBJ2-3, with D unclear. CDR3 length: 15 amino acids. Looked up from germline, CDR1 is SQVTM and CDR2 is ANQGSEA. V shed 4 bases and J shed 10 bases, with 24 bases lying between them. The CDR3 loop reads CSVVGGRNHAGAQYF. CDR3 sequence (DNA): TGCAGCGTTGTTGGCGGACGAAACCACGCCGGTGCGCAGTATTTT.

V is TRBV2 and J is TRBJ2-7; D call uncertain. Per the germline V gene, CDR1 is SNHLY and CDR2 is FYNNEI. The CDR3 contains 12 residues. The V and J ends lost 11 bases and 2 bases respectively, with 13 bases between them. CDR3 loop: CAGRDTTYEQYF. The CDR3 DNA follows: TGTGCCGGCCGAGACACGACCTACGAGCAGTACTTC. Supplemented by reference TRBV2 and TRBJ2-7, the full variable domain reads EPEVTQTPSHQVTQMGQEVILRCVPISNHLYFYWYRQILGQKVEFLVSFYNNEISEKSEIFDDQFSVERPDGSNFTLKIRSTKLEDSAMYFCAGRDTTYEQYFGPGTRLTVT.

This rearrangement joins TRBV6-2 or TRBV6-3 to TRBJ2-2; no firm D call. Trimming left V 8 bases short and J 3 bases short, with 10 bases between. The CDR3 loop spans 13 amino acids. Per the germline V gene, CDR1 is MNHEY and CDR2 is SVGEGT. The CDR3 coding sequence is TGTGCCAGCGCTCCCGTGGACACCGGGGAGCTGTTTTTT. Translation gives CASAPVDTGELFF.

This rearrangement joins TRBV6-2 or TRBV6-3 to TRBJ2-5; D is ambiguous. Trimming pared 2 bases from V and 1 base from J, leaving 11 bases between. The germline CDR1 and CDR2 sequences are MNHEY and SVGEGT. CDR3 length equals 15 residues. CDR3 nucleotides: TGTGCCAGCAGTTACGAGGCGGTCCCCCAAGAGACCCAGTACTTC. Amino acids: CASSYEAVPQETQYF.

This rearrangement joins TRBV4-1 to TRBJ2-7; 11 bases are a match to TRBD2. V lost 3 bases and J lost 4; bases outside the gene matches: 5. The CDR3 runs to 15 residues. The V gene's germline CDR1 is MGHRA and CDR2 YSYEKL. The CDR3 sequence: CASSHRLAGSYEQYF. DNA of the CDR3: TGCGCCAGCAGCCACAGACTAGCGGGGAGTTACGAGCAGTACTTC.

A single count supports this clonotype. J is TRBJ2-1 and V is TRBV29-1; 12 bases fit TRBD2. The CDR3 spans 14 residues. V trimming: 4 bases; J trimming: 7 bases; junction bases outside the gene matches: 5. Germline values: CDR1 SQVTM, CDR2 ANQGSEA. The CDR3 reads CSVGLAGAYNEQFF. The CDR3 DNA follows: TGCAGCGTTGGACTAGCGGGAGCGTATAATGAGCAGTTCTTC.

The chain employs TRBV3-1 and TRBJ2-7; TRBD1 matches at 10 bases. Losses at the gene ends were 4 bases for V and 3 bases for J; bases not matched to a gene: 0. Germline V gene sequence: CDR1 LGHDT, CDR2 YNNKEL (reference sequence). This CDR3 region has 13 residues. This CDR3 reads CASSRDRGYEQYF. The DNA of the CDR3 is TGTGCCAGCAGCCGGGACAGGGGCTACGAGCAGTACTTC.

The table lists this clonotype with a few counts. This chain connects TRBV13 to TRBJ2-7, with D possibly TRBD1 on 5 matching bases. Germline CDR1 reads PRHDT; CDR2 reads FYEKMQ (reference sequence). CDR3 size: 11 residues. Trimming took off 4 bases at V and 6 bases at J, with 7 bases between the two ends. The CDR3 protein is CASSSQGEQYF. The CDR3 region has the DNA TGTGCCAGCAGCTCTCAGGGCGAGCAGTACTTC.

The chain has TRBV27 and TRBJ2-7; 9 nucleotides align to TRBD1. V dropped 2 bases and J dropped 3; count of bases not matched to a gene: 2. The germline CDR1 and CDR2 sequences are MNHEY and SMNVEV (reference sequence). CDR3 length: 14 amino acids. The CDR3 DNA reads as TGTGCCAGCAGTTTAACAGGGGGCCTCTACGAGCAGTACTTC. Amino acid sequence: CASSLTGGLYEQYF.

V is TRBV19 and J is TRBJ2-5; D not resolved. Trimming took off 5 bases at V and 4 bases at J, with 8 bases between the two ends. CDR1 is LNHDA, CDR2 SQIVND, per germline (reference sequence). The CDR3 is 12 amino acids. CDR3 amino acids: CASSPGTETQYF. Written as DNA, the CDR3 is TGTGCCAGTAGTCCAGGTACAGAGACCCAGTACTTC.

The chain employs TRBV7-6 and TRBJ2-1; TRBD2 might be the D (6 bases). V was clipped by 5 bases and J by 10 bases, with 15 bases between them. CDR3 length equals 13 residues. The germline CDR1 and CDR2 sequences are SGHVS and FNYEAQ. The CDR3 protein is CASSPGLGGEQFF. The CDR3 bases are TGTGCCAGCAGCCCGGGCCTAGGAGGGGAGCAGTTCTTC.

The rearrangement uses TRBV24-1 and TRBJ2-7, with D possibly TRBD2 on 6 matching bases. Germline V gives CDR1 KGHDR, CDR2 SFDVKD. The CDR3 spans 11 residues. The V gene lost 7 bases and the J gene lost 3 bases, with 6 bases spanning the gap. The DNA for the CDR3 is TGTGCCACCAGGGAGGGCTACGAGCAGTACTTC. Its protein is CATREGYEQYF.

In DNA, the CDR3 is TGTGCCACCAGCAGGACAGGGAAGATCCACGAGCAGTACTTC. Translated: CATSRTGKIHEQYF. The V call is TRBV15, the J call TRBJ2-7; TRBD1 matches 7 bases. This CDR3 has 14 amino acids. V shed 3 bases and J 5 bases; nucleotides not matched to a gene: 7. Germline assignment: CDR1 LNHNV and CDR2 YYDKDF (reference sequence).

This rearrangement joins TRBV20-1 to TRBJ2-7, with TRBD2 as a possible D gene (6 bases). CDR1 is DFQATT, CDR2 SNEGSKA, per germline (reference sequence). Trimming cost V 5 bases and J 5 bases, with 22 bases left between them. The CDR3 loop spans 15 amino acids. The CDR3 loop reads CSAPSSRSGVDEQYF. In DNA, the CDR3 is TGCAGTGCTCCCAGTTCGCGATCGGGAGTCGACGAGCAGTACTTC.

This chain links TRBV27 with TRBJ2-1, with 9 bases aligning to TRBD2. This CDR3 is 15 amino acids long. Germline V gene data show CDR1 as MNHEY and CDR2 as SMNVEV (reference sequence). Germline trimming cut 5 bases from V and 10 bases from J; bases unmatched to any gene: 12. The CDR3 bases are TGTGCCAGCAGTGCCCTAGGCGGGAGGGGGATAGAGCAGTTCTTC. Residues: CASSALGGRGIEQFF.

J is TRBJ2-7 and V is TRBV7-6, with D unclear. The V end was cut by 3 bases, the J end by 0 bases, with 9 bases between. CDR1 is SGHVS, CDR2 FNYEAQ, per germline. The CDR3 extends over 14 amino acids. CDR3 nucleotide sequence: TGTGCCAGCAGCTTTTTCGGTGGCTCCTACGAGCAGTACTTC. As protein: CASSFFGGSYEQYF.

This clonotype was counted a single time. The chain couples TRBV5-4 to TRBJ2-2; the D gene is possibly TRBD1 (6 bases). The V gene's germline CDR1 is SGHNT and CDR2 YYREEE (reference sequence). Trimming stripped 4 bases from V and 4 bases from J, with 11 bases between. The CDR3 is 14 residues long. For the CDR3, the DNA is TGTGCCAGCAGCATCGGGACACTCACCGGGGAGCTGTTTTTT. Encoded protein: CASSIGTLTGELFF.

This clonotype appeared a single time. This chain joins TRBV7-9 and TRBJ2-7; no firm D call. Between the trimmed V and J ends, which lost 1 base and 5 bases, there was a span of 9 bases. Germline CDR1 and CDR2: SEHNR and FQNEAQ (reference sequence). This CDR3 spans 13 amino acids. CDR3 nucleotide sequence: TGTGCCAGCAGCTTAGGTGTGGGTCACGAGCAGTACTTC. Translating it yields CASSLGVGHEQYF.

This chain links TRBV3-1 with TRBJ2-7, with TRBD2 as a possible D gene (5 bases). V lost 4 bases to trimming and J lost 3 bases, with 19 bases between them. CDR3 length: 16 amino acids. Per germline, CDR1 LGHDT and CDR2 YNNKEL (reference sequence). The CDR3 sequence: CASSPPRGGGFYEQYF. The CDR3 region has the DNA TGTGCCAGCAGCCCACCGAGAGGAGGCGGTTTCTACGAGCAGTACTTC.

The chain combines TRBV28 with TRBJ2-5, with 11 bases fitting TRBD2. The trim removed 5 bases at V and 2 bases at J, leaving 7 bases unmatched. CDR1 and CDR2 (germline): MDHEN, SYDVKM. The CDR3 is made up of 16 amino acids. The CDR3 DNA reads TGTGCCAGCAGTCTTCGACTAGCGGGGAATCAAGAGACCCAGTACTTC. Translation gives CASSLRLAGNQETQYF.